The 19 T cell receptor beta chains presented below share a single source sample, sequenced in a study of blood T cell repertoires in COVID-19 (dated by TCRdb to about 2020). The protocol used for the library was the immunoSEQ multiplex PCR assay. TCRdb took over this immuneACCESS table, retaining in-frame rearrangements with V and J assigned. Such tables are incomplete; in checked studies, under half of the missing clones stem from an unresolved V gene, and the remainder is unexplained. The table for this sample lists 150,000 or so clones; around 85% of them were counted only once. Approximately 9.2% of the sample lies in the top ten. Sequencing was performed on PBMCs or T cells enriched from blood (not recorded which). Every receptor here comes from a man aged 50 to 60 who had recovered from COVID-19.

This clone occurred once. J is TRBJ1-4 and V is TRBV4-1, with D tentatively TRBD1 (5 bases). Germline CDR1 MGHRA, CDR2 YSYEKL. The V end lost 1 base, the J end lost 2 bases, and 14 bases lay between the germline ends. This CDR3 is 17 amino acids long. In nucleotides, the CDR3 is TGCGCCAGCAGCCAAGTGGCAGGGCGGGGGACTAATGAAAAACTGTTTTTT. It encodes CASSQVAGRGTNEKLFF.

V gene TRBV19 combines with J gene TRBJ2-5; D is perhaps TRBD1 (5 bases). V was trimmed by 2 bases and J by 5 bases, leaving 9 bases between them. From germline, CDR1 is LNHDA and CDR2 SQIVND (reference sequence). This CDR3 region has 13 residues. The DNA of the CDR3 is TGTGCCAGTAGTATACAAGGGGTTGAGACCCAGTACTTC. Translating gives CASSIQGVETQYF. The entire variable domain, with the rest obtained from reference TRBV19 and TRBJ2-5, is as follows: DGGITQSPKYLFRKEGQNVTLSCEQNLNHDAMYWYRQDPGQGLRLIYYSQIVNDFQKGDIAEGYSVSREKKESFPLTVTSAQKNPTAFYLCASSIQGVETQYFGPGTRLLVL.

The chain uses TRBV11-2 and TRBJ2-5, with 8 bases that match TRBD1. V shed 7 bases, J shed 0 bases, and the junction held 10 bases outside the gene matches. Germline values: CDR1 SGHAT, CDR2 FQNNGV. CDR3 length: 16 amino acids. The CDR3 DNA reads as TGTGCCAGCAAATACAGGGGGGCCCAGTACCAAGAGACCCAGTACTTC. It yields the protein CASKYRGAQYQETQYF.

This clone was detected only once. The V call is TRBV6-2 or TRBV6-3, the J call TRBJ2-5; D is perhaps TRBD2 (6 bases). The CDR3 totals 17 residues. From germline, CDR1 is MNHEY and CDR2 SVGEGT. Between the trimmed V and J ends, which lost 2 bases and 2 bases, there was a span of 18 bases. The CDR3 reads CASSYSPRTGLQETQYF. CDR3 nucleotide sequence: TGTGCCAGCAGTTACAGTCCCCGGACTGGACTACAAGAGACCCAGTACTTC.

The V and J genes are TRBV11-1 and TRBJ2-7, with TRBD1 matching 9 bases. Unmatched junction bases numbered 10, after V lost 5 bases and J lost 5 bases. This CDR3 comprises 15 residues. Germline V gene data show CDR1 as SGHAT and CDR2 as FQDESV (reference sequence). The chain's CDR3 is CASSPPGTGTDEQYF. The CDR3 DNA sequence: TGTGCCAGCAGCCCTCCAGGGACAGGGACGGACGAGCAGTACTTC.

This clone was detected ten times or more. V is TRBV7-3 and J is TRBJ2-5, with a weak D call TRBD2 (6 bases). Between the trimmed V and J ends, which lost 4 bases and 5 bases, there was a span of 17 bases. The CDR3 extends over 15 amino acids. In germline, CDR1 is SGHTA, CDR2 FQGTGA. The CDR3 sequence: CASSSRDGGVETQYF. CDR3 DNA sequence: TGTGCCAGCAGCTCCAGGGACGGAGGGGTGGAGACCCAGTACTTC.

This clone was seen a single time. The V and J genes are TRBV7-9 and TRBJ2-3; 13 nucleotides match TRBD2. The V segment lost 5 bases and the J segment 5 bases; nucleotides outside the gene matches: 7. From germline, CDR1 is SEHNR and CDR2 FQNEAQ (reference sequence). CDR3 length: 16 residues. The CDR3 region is CASSKTSGGQKDTQYF. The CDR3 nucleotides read TGTGCCAGCAGCAAGACTAGCGGGGGGCAGAAAGATACGCAGTATTTT.

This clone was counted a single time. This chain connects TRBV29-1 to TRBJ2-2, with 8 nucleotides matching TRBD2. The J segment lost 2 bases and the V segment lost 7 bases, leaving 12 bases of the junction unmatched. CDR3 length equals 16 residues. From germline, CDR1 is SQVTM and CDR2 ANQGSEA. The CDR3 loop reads CSGYSSGPYNTGELFF. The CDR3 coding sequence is TGCAGCGGCTATTCTAGCGGGCCTTACAACACCGGGGAGCTGTTTTTT.

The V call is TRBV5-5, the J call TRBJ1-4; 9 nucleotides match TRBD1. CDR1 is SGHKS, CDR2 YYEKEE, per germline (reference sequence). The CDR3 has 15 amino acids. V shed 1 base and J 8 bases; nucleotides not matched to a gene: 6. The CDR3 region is CASSLTGGAWEKLFF. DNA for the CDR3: TGTGCCAGCAGCTTGACAGGGGGCGCATGGGAAAAACTGTTTTTT.

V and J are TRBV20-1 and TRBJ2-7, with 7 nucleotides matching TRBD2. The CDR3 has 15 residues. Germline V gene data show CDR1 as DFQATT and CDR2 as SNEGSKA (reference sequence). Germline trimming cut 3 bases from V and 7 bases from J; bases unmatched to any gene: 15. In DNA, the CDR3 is TGCAGTGCTAGTGGGAGCGGGGCTGGATTTGGAGAGCAGTACTTC. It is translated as CSASGSGAGFGEQYF.

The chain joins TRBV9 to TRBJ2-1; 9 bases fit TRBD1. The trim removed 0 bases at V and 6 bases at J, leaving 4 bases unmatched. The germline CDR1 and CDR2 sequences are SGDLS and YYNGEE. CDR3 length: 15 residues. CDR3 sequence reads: CASSVGGQGGNEQFF. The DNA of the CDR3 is TGTGCCAGCAGCGTAGGGGGACAGGGAGGCAATGAGCAGTTCTTC. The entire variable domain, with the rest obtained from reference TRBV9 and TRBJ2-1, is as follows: DSGVTQTPKHLITATGQRVTLRCSPRSGDLSVYWYQQSLDQGLQFLIQYYNGEERAKGNILERFSAQQFPDLHSELNLSSLELGDSALYFCASSVGGQGGNEQFFGPGTRLTVL.

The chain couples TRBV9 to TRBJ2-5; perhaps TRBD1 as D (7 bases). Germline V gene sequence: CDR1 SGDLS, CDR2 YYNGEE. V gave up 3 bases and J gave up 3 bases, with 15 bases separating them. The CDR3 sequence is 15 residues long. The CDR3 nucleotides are TGTGCCAGCAGCGCGGGCGTCAGGGGGGAAGAGACCCAGTACTTC. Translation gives CASSAGVRGEETQYF.

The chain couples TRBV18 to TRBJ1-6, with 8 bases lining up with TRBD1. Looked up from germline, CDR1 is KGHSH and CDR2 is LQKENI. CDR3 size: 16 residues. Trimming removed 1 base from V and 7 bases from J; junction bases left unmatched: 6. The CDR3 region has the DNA TGTGCCAGCTCACCACAGGACAGGGTATTCAATTCACCCCTCCACTTT. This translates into CASSPQDRVFNSPLHF.

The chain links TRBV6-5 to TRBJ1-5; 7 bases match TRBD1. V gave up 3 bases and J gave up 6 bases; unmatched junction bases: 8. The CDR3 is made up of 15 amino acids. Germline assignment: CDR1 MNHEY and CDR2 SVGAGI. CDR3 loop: CASSYTQGSSQPQHF. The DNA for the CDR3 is TGTGCCAGCAGTTATACACAGGGGAGTAGTCAGCCCCAGCATTTT.

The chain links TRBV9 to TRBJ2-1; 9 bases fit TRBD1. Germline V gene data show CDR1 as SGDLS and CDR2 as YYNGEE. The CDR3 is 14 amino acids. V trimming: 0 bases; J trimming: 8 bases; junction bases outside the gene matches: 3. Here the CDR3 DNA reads TGTGCCAGCAGCGTAGACAGGGGGCATGATGAGCAGTTCTTC. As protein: CASSVDRGHDEQFF. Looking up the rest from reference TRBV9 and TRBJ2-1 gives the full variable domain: DSGVTQTPKHLITATGQRVTLRCSPRSGDLSVYWYQQSLDQGLQFLIQYYNGEERAKGNILERFSAQQFPDLHSELNLSSLELGDSALYFCASSVDRGHDEQFFGPGTRLTVL.

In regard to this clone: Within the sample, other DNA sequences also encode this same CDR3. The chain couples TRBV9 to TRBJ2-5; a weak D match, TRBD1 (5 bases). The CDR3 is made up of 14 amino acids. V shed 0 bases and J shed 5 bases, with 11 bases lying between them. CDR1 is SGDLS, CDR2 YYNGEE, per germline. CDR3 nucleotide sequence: TGTGCCAGCAGCGTAGTTGGGGCCGGGGAGACCCAGTACTTC. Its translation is CASSVVGAGETQYF. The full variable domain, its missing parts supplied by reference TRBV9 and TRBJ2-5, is DSGVTQTPKHLITATGQRVTLRCSPRSGDLSVYWYQQSLDQGLQFLIQYYNGEERAKGNILERFSAQQFPDLHSELNLSSLELGDSALYFCASSVVGAGETQYFGPGTRLLVL.

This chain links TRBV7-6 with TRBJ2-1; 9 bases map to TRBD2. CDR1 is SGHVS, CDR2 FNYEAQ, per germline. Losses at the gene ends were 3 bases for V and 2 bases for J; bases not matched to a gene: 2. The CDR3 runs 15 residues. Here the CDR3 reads CASSFAGGPYNEQFF. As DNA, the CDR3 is TGTGCCAGCAGCTTTGCGGGGGGGCCCTACAATGAGCAGTTCTTC.

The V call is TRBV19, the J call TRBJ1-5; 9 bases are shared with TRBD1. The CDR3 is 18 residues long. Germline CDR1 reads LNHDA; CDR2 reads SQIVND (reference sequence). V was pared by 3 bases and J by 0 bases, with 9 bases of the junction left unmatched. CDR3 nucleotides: TGTGCCAGTAGTATTGGATTACAGGGGGCGACTAGCAATCAGCCCCAGCATTTT. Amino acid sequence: CASSIGLQGATSNQPQHF. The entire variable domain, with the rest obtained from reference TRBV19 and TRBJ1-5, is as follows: DGGITQSPKYLFRKEGQNVTLSCEQNLNHDAMYWYRQDPGQGLRLIYYSQIVNDFQKGDIAEGYSVSREKKESFPLTVTSAQKNPTAFYLCASSIGLQGATSNQPQHFGDGTRLSIL.

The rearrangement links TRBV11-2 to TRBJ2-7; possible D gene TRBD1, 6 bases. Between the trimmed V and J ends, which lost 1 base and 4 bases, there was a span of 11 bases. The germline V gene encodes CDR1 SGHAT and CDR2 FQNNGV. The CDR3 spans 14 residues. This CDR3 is CASSLGLGAYEQYF. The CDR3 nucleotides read TGTGCCAGCAGCTTAGGCTTGGGGGCTTACGAGCAGTACTTC.